Sequencing of this T cell receptor beta chain was carried out in a study of cytomegalovirus exposure and HLA in healthy donors. Sequencing used immunoSEQ multiplex PCR; TCRdb keeps in-frame clones, though not all of them. The sample consists of about 140,000 clones, almost 90% of them appearing once. The CDR3 sequence is 18 residues long. Germline V gene data show CDR1 as SGHRS and CDR2 as YFSETQ. V lost 4 bases and J 1 base, leaving 23 bases between the germline ends. This TCR came from a woman aged 18 to 35 in good health and CMV-seropositive. V gene TRBV5-1 combines with J gene TRBJ1-2; a weak D match, TRBD1 (6 bases). Sequenced input: PBMCs. The CDR3 is CASSLIINGQKINYGYTF. The CDR3 DNA reads as TGCGCCAGCAGCCTGATTATTAACGGACAGAAGATTAACTATGGCTACACCTTC.